Only a few counts were recorded for the clone carrying this T cell receptor beta chain. The target antigen is unknown. As the template, RNA transcripts were used to amplify TCR beta CDR3 regions. RT-PCR with HTBI primers came first, then second-round multiplex PCR. TCRdb used MiXCR to reprocess the multiplex PCR reads, holding one entry per CDR3 protein. Among hundreds of thousands of distinct CDR3 sequences, roughly 41% were seen once, and the ten largest hold over 2.5%. This sample is drawn from a study of Graves' ophthalmopathy and Graves' hyperthyroidism. Regarding the study as a whole: In blood, most expanded thyroid clonotypes above 0.001 frequency were also detected.

Ophthalmopathy donors' eye disease showed moderate-to-severe activity, CAS of at least 3, NOSPECS of at least 4 and duration under 3 months. Uncontrolled infections, pregnancy, lactation or other autoimmune diseases led to patient exclusion. The PBMCs had their origin in about 9.7 ml of fresh peripheral blood. Germline CDR1 is MNHEY and CDR2 is SVGAGI. The CDR3 is made up of 15 amino acids. Trimming pared 5 bases from V and 4 bases from J, leaving 17 bases between. Sequencing was done on a sample of peripheral blood. The sequence derives from an adult man with Graves' ophthalmopathy. The chain uses TRBV6-5 and TRBJ1-1; D is unresolved. CDR3 in amino acids: CASSVPAAVGTEAFF. The CDR3, as DNA: TGTGCCAGCAGTGTTCCAGCCGCTGTGGGCACTGAAGCTTTCTTT.